The 23 T cell receptor beta chains below all came from one sample that was sequenced in a study of a mutant IDH1 vaccine in newly diagnosed glioma. Assay used: immunoSEQ multiplex PCR; TCRdb lists only in-frame clones, some missing. The table includes approximately 67,000 clones, around 82% detected once. These receptors have no known antigen. The time point denotes: week 23, last vaccination. With topical imiquimod, each dose of the vaccine consisted of 300 ug of mutant IDH1 20-mer peptide. Sequencing used PBMCs, obtained from a glioma patient whose treatment included an IDH1 peptide vaccine. These receptors were collected from a young man with glioma.

The chain combines TRBV21-1 with TRBJ2-3; the table's D call, TRBD2, was not checked against the DNA. TRBV21-1 is designated a pseudogene. The CDR3 is 19 residues long. DNA for the CDR3: TGTGCCAGCTTAGGCCCTGACGGAACCGGGACTAGCGGTTCAGATACGCAGTATTTT. Translation gives CASLGPDGTGTSGSDTQYF.

The gene calls are TRBV6-5 and TRBJ1-2; no clear D. The CDR3 runs to 13 residues. V dropped 5 bases and J dropped 6 bases, with 13 bases sitting between them. Germline V gene lookup returns CDR1 MNHEY and CDR2 SVGAGI. DNA of the CDR3: TGTGCCAGCAGTCCGGCTGTCCTGAATGGCTACACCTTC. Amino acids: CASSPAVLNGYTF.

DNA for the CDR3: TGTGCCAGCAGTGATCCAGGGGCCATGAACACTGAAGCTTTCTTT. This sequence encodes CASSDPGAMNTEAFF. The chain carries TRBV2 and TRBJ1-1; D may be TRBD1 (6 bases). Germline CDR1 is SNHLY and CDR2 is FYNNEI. The CDR3 spans 15 residues. V lost 3 bases, J lost 0 bases, and 11 bases lay in between.

The J gene is TRBJ1-4, the V gene TRBV6-7; a possible D gene is TRBD1 (5 bases). TRBV6-7 is an open reading frame whose function is uncertain. The V and J ends lost 0 bases and 0 bases respectively, with 14 bases between them. The CDR3 contains 18 residues. The CDR3 nucleotides read TGTGCCAGCAGTTACTCGACCCGGGACTCCTCAACTAATGAAAAACTGTTTTTT. Its translation is CASSYSTRDSSTNEKLFF.

The chain employs TRBV7-2 and TRBJ1-1, with 9 bases identical to TRBD1. The germline V gene has CDR1 SGHTA and CDR2 FQGNSA. V lost 7 bases and J lost 4; bases outside the gene matches: 4. The CDR3 runs to 13 residues. Written as DNA, the CDR3 is TGTGCCAGCAACGACAGGGGGAGCACTGAAGCTTTCTTT. As protein: CASNDRGSTEAFF.

The chain recombines TRBV12-5 with TRBJ2-3, with unresolved D. Germline V gives CDR1 LGHNT, CDR2 FRNRAP. Trimming shortened V by 0 bases and J by 6 bases, and 4 bases separated the two germline ends. This CDR3 is built from 12 residues. The CDR3, as DNA: TGTGCTAGTGGTTTGGTCAGGGATACGCAGTATTTT. Residues: CASGLVRDTQYF.

V and J are TRBV6-6 and TRBJ1-1; D ambiguous. The CDR3 is 11 amino acids. V was clipped by 6 bases and J by 0 bases, with 2 bases between them. The germline CDR1 and CDR2 sequences are MNHNY and SVGAGI (reference sequence). This chain's CDR3 is CASRMNTEAFF. The CDR3 DNA sequence: TGTGCCAGCAGGATGAACACTGAAGCTTTCTTT.

The chain links TRBV13 to TRBJ2-1, with 12 bases matching TRBD1. Per the germline V gene, CDR1 is PRHDT and CDR2 is FYEKMQ (reference sequence). The CDR3 covers 17 residues. With V trimmed by 7 bases and J by 8 bases, 15 bases remained unmatched. Here the CDR3 reads CASTLTRDRGLVHEQFF. The CDR3 DNA is TGTGCCAGCACCCTAACCCGGGACAGGGGGCTTGTCCATGAGCAGTTCTTC.

This chain uses TRBV5-1 with TRBJ2-7; 7 positions agree with TRBD1. CDR1 and CDR2 from the germline V gene are SGHRS and YFSETQ. This CDR3 comprises 15 residues. The V and J ends lost 0 bases and 4 bases, in that order; junction bases with no gene match: 7. The CDR3 is CASSLDPGTEYEQYF. The CDR3 DNA reads TGCGCCAGCAGCTTGGATCCCGGGACAGAGTACGAGCAGTACTTC.

CDR3 bases: TGTGCCAGCAGCCGAACAGGGTATCCGGAAAAACTGTTTTTT. It specifies CASSRTGYPEKLFF. V usage is TRBV6-1 and J usage is TRBJ1-4; possible D gene TRBD1, 6 bases. CDR1 MNHNS and CDR2 SASEGT come from the germline V gene. The V and J ends lost 6 bases and 8 bases respectively, with 16 bases between them. This CDR3 has 14 amino acids.

V usage is TRBV15 and J usage is TRBJ2-5, with 9 bases aligning to TRBD2. Germline values: CDR1 LNHNV, CDR2 YYDKDF (reference sequence). With V trimmed by 2 bases and J by 1 base, 5 bases remained unmatched. This CDR3 region has 16 residues. The CDR3 DNA sequence: TGTGCCACCAGCAGAAACCAGCGGGGGGCCCAAGAGACCCAGTACTTC. It specifies CATSRNQRGAQETQYF.

The rearrangement joins TRBV5-1 to TRBJ1-3; no definite D call. With 5 bases removed from V and 1 base from J, the gap between germline ends came to 10 bases. The germline gives CDR1 SGHRS, CDR2 YFSETQ. CDR3 length: 14 amino acids. The CDR3 protein is CASREEPSGNTIYF. The CDR3 DNA follows: TGCGCCAGCAGGGAGGAACCGTCTGGAAACACCATATATTTT. The whole variable domain, filled in from reference TRBV5-1 and TRBJ1-3, reads KAGVTQTPRYLIKTRGQQVTLSCSPISGHRSVSWYQQTPGQGLQFLFEYFSETQRNKGNFPGRFSGRQFSNSRSEMNVSTLELGDSALYLCASREEPSGNTIYFGEGSWLTVV.

The chain carries TRBV6-1 and TRBJ1-2; no definite D call. The V end lost 3 bases, the J end lost 5 bases, and 4 bases lay between the germline ends. Germline CDR1 MNHNS, CDR2 SASEGT. The CDR3 consists of 11 residues. Written as DNA, the CDR3 is TGTGCCAGCAGTGAGACATATGGCTACACCTTC. This sequence encodes CASSETYGYTF.

The CDR3 region is CASSSTSFYEQYF. CDR3 sequence (DNA): TGTGCCAGCAGTTCGACTAGTTTCTACGAGCAGTACTTC. This chain uses TRBV6-5 with TRBJ2-7, with D possibly TRBD2 on 6 matching bases. Looked up from germline, CDR1 is MNHEY and CDR2 is SVGAGI. There are 13 residues in the CDR3. Trimming left V 4 bases short and J 3 bases short, with 10 bases between.

A few counts support this clone. The chain combines TRBV5-6 with TRBJ2-7; no reliable D call. CDR3 length: 12 amino acids. The V gene lost 4 bases and the J gene lost 2 bases, with 7 bases spanning the gap. The germline gives CDR1 SGHDT, CDR2 YYEEEE. CDR3 nucleotide sequence: TGTGCCAGCAGCCTGACCCCCTACGAGCAGTACTTC. Encoded protein: CASSLTPYEQYF.

This clone was seen once. One junction end does not reproduce the germline sequence, and a read error may be involved. This chain uses TRBV7-7 with TRBJ2-7, with D possibly being TRBD1 (5 bases). The CDR3 is 16 residues long. From germline, CDR1 is SSHAT and CDR2 FNYEAQ (reference sequence). The CDR3: CASSLRSRVAAYEQYF. CDR3 DNA: TGTGCTAGCAGCTTACGGTCCAGGGTTGCGGCCTACGAGCAGTACTTC.

The chain combines TRBV10-3 with TRBJ2-2; D is unresolved. The CDR3 sequence is 17 residues long. The germline V gene encodes CDR1 ENHRY and CDR2 SYGVKD. Trimming shortened V by 0 bases and J by 3 bases, and 14 bases separated the two germline ends. DNA of the CDR3: TGTGCCATCAGTGAGTCCCCGGGCCAACCGGACACCGGGGAGCTGTTTTTT. Amino acids: CAISESPGQPDTGELFF.

The chain is built from TRBV19 and TRBJ2-1, with D unresolved. V was pared by 5 bases and J by 2 bases, with 13 bases between. CDR1 is LNHDA and CDR2 is SQIVND in the germline V gene (reference sequence). The CDR3 contains 15 residues. CDR3 sequence: CASSQDPSPYNEQFF. DNA for the CDR3: TGTGCCAGTAGTCAGGACCCTTCGCCCTACAATGAGCAGTTCTTC. Variable domain in full (rest from reference TRBV19 and TRBJ2-1): DGGITQSPKYLFRKEGQNVTLSCEQNLNHDAMYWYRQDPGQGLRLIYYSQIVNDFQKGDIAEGYSVSREKKESFPLTVTSAQKNPTAFYLCASSQDPSPYNEQFFGPGTRLTVL.

The chain has TRBV6-1 and TRBJ1-1; the D is unclear. CDR1 and CDR2 from the germline V gene are MNHNS and SASEGT. V shed 4 bases and J shed 9 bases, with 27 bases lying between them. The CDR3 is made up of 17 amino acids. The CDR3 is CASSVNFRLLTAPQAFF. CDR3 nucleotides: TGTGCCAGCAGTGTCAATTTCCGGCTGTTGACCGCCCCTCAAGCTTTCTTT.

The J gene is TRBJ2-7, the V gene TRBV7-9; D might be TRBD1 (6 bases). Trimming cost V 1 base and J 3 bases, with 10 bases left between them. Germline V gene sequence: CDR1 SEHNR, CDR2 FQNEAQ (reference sequence). The CDR3 is 14 residues long. CDR3 sequence: CASSLDHRDYEQYF. DNA for the CDR3: TGTGCCAGCAGCTTAGACCACAGGGACTACGAGCAGTACTTC.

This chain connects TRBV6-5 to TRBJ2-5; D may match TRBD1 or TRBD2 (5 bases each). This CDR3 region has 15 residues. V was pared by 0 bases and J by 6 bases, with 14 bases between. Germline CDR1 reads MNHEY; CDR2 reads SVGAGI. CDR3: CASSYSGDPGQTQYF. CDR3 in DNA: TGTGCCAGCAGTTACTCGGGGGACCCCGGGCAGACCCAGTACTTC.

The rearrangement uses TRBV4-3 and TRBJ2-1; 13 bases line up with TRBD2. Unmatched junction bases numbered 4, after V lost 0 bases and J lost 2 bases. CDR1 is LGHNA and CDR2 is YSLEER in the germline V gene. The CDR3 extends over 18 amino acids. The CDR3 protein is CASSQEGLAGAPYNEQFF. The CDR3 nucleotides are TGCGCCAGCAGCCAAGAAGGACTAGCGGGAGCCCCCTACAATGAGCAGTTCTTC.

The chain combines TRBV29-1 with TRBJ2-3, with TRBD2 matching 7 bases. V lost 7 bases to trimming and J lost 5 bases; unmatched junction nucleotides: 3. The CDR3 is 11 residues long. Per the germline V gene, CDR1 is SQVTM and CDR2 is ANQGSEA. The CDR3 spells CSAGEGDTQYF. CDR3 DNA sequence: TGCAGCGCGGGGGAGGGAGATACGCAGTATTTT.